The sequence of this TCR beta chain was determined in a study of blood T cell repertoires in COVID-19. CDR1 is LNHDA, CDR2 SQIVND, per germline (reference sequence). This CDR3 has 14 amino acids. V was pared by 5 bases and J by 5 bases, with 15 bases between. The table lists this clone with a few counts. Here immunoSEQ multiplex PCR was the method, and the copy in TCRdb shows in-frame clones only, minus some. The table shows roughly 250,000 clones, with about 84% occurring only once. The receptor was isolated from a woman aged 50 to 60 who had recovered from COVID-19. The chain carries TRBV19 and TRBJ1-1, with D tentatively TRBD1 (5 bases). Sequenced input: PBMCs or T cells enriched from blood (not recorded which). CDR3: CASSPTGRRTEAFF. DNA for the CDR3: TGTGCCAGTAGTCCCACAGGAAGGAGAACTGAAGCTTTCTTT.